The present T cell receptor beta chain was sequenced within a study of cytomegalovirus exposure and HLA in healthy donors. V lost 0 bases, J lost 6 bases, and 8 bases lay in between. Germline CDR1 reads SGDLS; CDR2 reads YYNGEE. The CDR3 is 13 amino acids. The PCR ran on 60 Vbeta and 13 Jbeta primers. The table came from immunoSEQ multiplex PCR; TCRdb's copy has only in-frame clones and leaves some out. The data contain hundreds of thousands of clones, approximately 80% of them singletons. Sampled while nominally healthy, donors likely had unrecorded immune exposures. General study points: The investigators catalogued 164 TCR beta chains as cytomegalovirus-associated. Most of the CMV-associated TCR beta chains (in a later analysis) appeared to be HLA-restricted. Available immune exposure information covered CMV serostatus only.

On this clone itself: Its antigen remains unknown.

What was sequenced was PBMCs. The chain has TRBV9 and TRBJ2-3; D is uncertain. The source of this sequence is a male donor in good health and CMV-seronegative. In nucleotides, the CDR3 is TGTGCCAGCAGCGTAGGGCCCCAGGATACGCAGTATTTT. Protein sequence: CASSVGPQDTQYF.